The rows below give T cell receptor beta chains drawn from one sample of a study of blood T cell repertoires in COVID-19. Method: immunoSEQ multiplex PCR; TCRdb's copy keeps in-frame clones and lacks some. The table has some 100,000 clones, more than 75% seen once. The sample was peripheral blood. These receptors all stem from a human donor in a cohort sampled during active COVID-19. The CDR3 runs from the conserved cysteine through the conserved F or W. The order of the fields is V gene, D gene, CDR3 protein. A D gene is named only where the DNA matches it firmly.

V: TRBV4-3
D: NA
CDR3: CASTMGAGNSPLHF

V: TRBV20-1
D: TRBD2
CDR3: CSAYTSGALFF

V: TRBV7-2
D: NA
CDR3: CASSLTGDYGYTF

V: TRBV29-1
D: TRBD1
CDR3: CSVEGLGQGYEQYF

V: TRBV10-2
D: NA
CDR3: CASSESGYISADF

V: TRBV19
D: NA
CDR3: CASSTRTAMTEAFF

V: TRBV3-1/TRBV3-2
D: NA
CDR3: CASSQDSGLKAFF

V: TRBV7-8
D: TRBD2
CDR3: CASSTRLAGGFVPSEQYF

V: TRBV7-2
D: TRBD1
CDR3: CASSLGQGYQPQHF

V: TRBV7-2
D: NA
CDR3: CASSLSRVLNTEAFF

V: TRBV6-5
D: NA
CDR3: CASSYSVRENIQYF

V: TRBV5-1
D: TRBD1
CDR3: CASSPLQGHEKLFF

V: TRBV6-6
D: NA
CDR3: CASSYSAILSGYTF

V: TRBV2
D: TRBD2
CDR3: CASSDSGGRDTQYF

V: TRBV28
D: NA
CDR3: CASSSPAGGRGEQYF

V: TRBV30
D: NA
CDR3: CAWSPGGGHYGYTF

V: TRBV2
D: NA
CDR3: CASKTEVNEKLFF

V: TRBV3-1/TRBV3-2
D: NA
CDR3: CASSQTGFNEKLFF

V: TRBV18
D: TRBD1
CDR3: CASSQDRGYEQYF

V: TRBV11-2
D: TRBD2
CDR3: CASSREALAGRTDTQYF

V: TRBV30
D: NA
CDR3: CAWSIQGIGGELFF

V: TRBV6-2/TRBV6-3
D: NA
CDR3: CASSYHPGGSPLHF

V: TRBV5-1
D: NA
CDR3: CASSSGWGETEKLFF

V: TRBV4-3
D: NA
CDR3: CASSQFQRTGELFF

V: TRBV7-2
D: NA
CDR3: CASRVGQVKGNTEAFF

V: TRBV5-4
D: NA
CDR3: CASSPRRDSYEQYF

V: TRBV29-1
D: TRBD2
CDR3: CSVEGLGGQYTGELFF